This record looks at one T cell receptor (beta chain) sequence and its context. These data belong to a study of blood T cell repertoires in COVID-19. TCRdb keeps only in-frame clones here, not all; method: immunoSEQ multiplex PCR. The data hold around 300,000 clones, with about 89% observed a single time. V was clipped by 5 bases and J by 6 bases, with 22 bases between them. Germline V gives CDR1 SGHAT, CDR2 FQNNGV. The length of the CDR3 is 16 residues. The gene calls are TRBV11-2 and TRBJ1-2, with a weak D call TRBD1 (6 bases). Sequences were obtained from peripheral blood. This receptor was identified in a man aged 45-65 years with acute or convalescent COVID-19. The CDR3 loop is CASSGLRDTLGDGYTF. In DNA form, the CDR3 reads TGTGCCAGCAGCGGCTTGAGGGACACCCTGGGGGATGGCTACACCTTC.